The 19 T cell receptor beta chains listed next were all sequenced from one sample in a study of blood T cell repertoires in COVID-19. TCRdb's copy holds only in-frame clones and misses some; the assay was immunoSEQ multiplex PCR. The sample has about 230,000 clones; more than 80% are singletons. The sequenced sample was peripheral blood. Receptors were obtained from a woman aged 80 or over with COVID-19, enrolled during active disease.

The rearrangement links TRBV27 to TRBJ1-4, with 7 bases lining up with TRBD1. The CDR3 covers 15 residues. V lost 6 bases and J lost 5; bases outside the gene matches: 9. Germline V gives CDR1 MNHEY, CDR2 SMNVEV (reference sequence). The CDR3 sequence is CASRELGTVNEKLFF. The CDR3 nucleotides read TGTGCCAGCAGAGAACTCGGGACAGTCAATGAAAAACTGTTTTTT.

The gene calls are TRBV5-1 and TRBJ1-1; D call uncertain. The CDR3 is made up of 14 amino acids. Looked up from germline, CDR1 is SGHRS and CDR2 is YFSETQ. Trimming removed 0 bases from V and 11 bases from J, with 17 bases in between. CDR3 amino acids: CASSLEARSFIAFF. Here the CDR3 DNA reads TGCGCCAGCAGCTTGGAGGCGCGGTCATTTATTGCTTTCTTT.

J is TRBJ1-2 and V is TRBV3-1 (or the pseudogene TRBV3-2), with D hard to call. CDR3 size: 13 residues. CDR1 is LGHDT and CDR2 is YNNKEL in the germline V gene (reference sequence). The V gene lost 4 bases and the J gene lost 2 bases, with 8 bases spanning the gap. The CDR3 loop reads CASSPLGNYGYTF. CDR3 nucleotides: TGTGCCAGCAGCCCCCTGGGCAACTATGGCTACACCTTC.

This chain links TRBV7-9 with TRBJ1-6; TRBD1 matches 7 bases. The CDR3 is 14 residues long. Germline loops: CDR1 SEHNR, CDR2 FQNEAQ (reference sequence). Unmatched junction bases numbered 4, after V lost 1 base and J lost 10 bases. CDR3: CASSLEGAESPLHF. As DNA, the CDR3 is TGTGCCAGCAGCTTAGAGGGGGCGGAATCACCCCTCCACTTT.

V gene TRBV2 combines with J gene TRBJ1-6; 7 bases are shared with TRBD1. The CDR3 loop spans 17 amino acids. V gave up 0 bases and J gave up 6 bases; unmatched junction bases: 8. Germline V gene data show CDR1 as SNHLY and CDR2 as FYNNEI. The CDR3: CASSEAGDSFPNSPLHF. CDR3 DNA sequence: TGTGCCAGCAGTGAAGCGGGGGACAGTTTCCCTAATTCACCCCTCCACTTT.

About this clone: The junction does not match germline at one end; this may be a read error. The chain links TRBV10-2 to TRBJ1-5; TRBD1 matches 8 bases. Germline-derived CDR1 and CDR2 are WSHSY and SAAADI. There are 16 residues in the CDR3. Written as DNA, the CDR3 is TGCGCCAGCAGTGATGTAGTCAGGGGGCTTAATCGGCCCCAGCATTTT. Translated: CASSDVVRGLNRPQHF.

In this sample, this clone turned up a few times. J is TRBJ1-4 and V is TRBV19; 10 bases are shared with TRBD1. Unmatched junction bases numbered 4, after V lost 4 bases and J lost 5 bases. The germline CDR1 and CDR2 sequences are LNHDA and SQIVND (reference sequence). The CDR3 contains 15 residues. The CDR3 DNA reads as TGTGCCAGTAGTAAGGGACAGGGGCTAAATGAAAAACTGTTTTTT. It translates to CASSKGQGLNEKLFF.

The V call is TRBV19, the J call TRBJ2-5, with a weak D call TRBD2 (5 bases). The CDR3 length is 15 residues. Per germline, CDR1 LNHDA and CDR2 SQIVND (reference sequence). V gave up 4 bases and J gave up 2 bases, with 14 bases separating them. The CDR3 sequence: CASSTKRWEQETQYF. The DNA for the CDR3 is TGTGCCAGTAGTACTAAGCGGTGGGAACAAGAGACCCAGTACTTC.

The CDR3 region is CASSSRRRFSGNTIYF. CDR3 in DNA: TGTGCCAGCAGCTCAAGACGGAGATTCTCTGGAAACACCATATATTTT. The V call is TRBV7-8, the J call TRBJ1-3; D remains unclear. Germline V lookup: CDR1 SGHVS, CDR2 FQNEAQ. V was clipped by 4 bases and J by 0 bases, with 13 bases between them. The CDR3 is made up of 16 amino acids.

The chain employs TRBV11-2 and TRBJ2-1, with D perhaps matching TRBD2 (6 bases). The CDR3 contains 15 residues. Germline values: CDR1 SGHAT, CDR2 FQNNGV. Deletions cut 7 bases from V and 0 bases from J, with 13 bases between. The CDR3 DNA reads as TGTGCCAGCATCCCGACGGGGGTCTCCTACAATGAGCAGTTCTTC. Residues: CASIPTGVSYNEQFF.

This rearrangement joins TRBV18 to TRBJ2-3; TRBD2 is a possible D gene (6 bases). V was trimmed by 0 bases and J by 0 bases, leaving 7 bases between them. Germline V gene sequence: CDR1 KGHSH, CDR2 LQKENI. This CDR3 is 15 amino acids long. In nucleotides, the CDR3 is TGTGCCAGCTCACCACCAAGCGGGAGCACAGATACGCAGTATTTT. It specifies CASSPPSGSTDTQYF. Full variable domain (rest looked up from reference TRBV18 and TRBJ2-3): NAGVMQNPRHLVRRRGQEARLRCSPMKGHSHVYWYRQLPEEGLKFMVYLQKENIIDESGMPKERFSAEFPKEGPSILRIQQVVRGDSAAYFCASSPPSGSTDTQYFGPGTRLTVL.

V and J are TRBV18 and TRBJ2-5; TRBD2 aligns across 10 bases. The length of the CDR3 is 16 residues. With V trimmed by 1 base and J by 2 bases, 4 bases remained unmatched. CDR1 is KGHSH and CDR2 is LQKENI in the germline V gene. The CDR3 DNA follows: TGTGCCAGCTCACCACTAGCGGGGGGCAAACAAGAGACCCAGTACTTC. Translating it yields CASSPLAGGKQETQYF.

The chain combines TRBV28 with TRBJ2-4, with D tentatively TRBD2 (5 bases). The CDR3 runs 14 residues. The germline gives CDR1 MDHEN, CDR2 SYDVKM. Trimming took 8 bases from V and 0 from J, leaving 11 bases between them. CDR3 amino acids: CASGSGIAKNIQYF. CDR3 DNA: TGTGCCAGCGGGTCCGGGATAGCCAAAAACATTCAGTACTTC. The full variable domain, with the rest looked up from reference TRBV28 and TRBJ2-4, is DVKVTQSSRYLVKRTGEKVFLECVQDMDHENMFWYRQDPGLGLRLIYFSYDVKMKEKGDIPEGYSVSREKKERFSLILESASTNQTSMYLCASGSGIAKNIQYFGAGTRLSVL.

The rearrangement links TRBV4-1 to TRBJ2-1; 7 bases align to TRBD1. The CDR3 sequence is 16 residues long. CDR1 is MGHRA, CDR2 YSYEKL, per germline. J lost 2 bases, V lost 2 bases, and 6 bases had no gene match. This CDR3 reads CASSQMDRLAYNEQFF. The CDR3 region has the DNA TGCGCCAGCAGCCAAATGGACAGGTTAGCCTACAATGAGCAGTTCTTC.

The CDR3 here is CASSGGQGPNEKLFF. In DNA, the CDR3 is TGCGCCAGCAGCGGTGGACAGGGACCTAATGAAAAACTGTTTTTT. The rearrangement uses TRBV5-1 and TRBJ1-4, with 8 bases identical to TRBD1. V lost 4 bases to trimming and J lost 3 bases; unmatched junction nucleotides: 5. Per germline, CDR1 SGHRS and CDR2 YFSETQ. This CDR3 region has 15 residues. Looking up the rest from reference TRBV5-1 and TRBJ1-4 gives the full variable domain: KAGVTQTPRYLIKTRGQQVTLSCSPISGHRSVSWYQQTPGQGLQFLFEYFSETQRNKGNFPGRFSGRQFSNSRSEMNVSTLELGDSALYLCASSGGQGPNEKLFFGSGTQLSVL.

This clone was picked up a small number of times. V usage is TRBV30 and J usage is TRBJ2-2; 10 bases match TRBD1. The CDR3 has 14 residues. CDR1 and CDR2 (germline): GTSNPN, SVGIG (reference sequence). V shed 5 bases, J shed 1 base, and the junction held 1 base outside the gene matches. CDR3 protein: CAWDRGQNTGELFF. CDR3 coding DNA: TGTGCCTGGGACAGGGGGCAGAACACCGGGGAGCTGTTTTTT.

The chain carries TRBV21-1 and TRBJ2-5; TRBD2, the table's D call, lacks a check against the DNA. TRBV21-1 represents a pseudogene. The CDR3 extends over 13 amino acids. The CDR3 bases are TGTGCCAGCAGTCTCCCGGCGGGGGAGACCCAGTACTTC. Amino acid sequence: CASSLPAGETQYF.

The chain is built from TRBV7-2 and TRBJ2-1; 13 bases align to TRBD2. CDR1 and CDR2 (germline): SGHTA, FQGNSA. The length of the CDR3 is 15 residues. V trimming: 3 bases; J trimming: 6 bases; junction bases outside the gene matches: 2. CDR3 DNA: TGTGCCAGCAGCTTGACTAGCGGGAGGACCAATGAGCAGTTCTTC. Amino acid sequence: CASSLTSGRTNEQFF. Combining the CDR3 with reference TRBV7-2 and TRBJ2-1 gives the whole variable domain GAGVSQSPSNKVTEKGKDVELRCDPISGHTALYWYRQSLGQGLEFLIYFQGNSAPDKSGLPSDRFSAERTGGSVSTLTIQRTQQEDSAVYLCASSLTSGRTNEQFFGPGTRLTVL.

The chain is built from TRBV29-1 and TRBJ1-5; TRBD1 matches 7 bases. With 6 bases clipped from V and 2 bases from J, the junction kept 4 bases outside the gene matches. The germline V gene encodes CDR1 SQVTM and CDR2 ANQGSEA. The CDR3 is made up of 13 amino acids. The CDR3 nucleotides read TGCAGCGTGGTAGGACAGGGCAATCAGCCCCAGCATTTT. Protein product: CSVVGQGNQPQHF.